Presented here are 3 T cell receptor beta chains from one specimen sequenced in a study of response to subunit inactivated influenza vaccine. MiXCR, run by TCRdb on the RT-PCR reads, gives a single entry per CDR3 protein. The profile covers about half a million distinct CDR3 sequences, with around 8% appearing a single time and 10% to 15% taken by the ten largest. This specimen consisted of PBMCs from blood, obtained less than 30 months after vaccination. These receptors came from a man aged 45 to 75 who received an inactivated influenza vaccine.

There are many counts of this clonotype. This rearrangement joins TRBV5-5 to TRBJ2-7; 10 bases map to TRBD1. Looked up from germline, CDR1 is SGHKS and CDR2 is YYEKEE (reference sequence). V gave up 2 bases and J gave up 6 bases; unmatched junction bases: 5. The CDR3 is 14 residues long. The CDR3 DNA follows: TGTGCCAGCAGCTTCGGACAGGGGGGTCCCGAGCAGTACTTC. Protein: CASSFGQGGPEQYF.

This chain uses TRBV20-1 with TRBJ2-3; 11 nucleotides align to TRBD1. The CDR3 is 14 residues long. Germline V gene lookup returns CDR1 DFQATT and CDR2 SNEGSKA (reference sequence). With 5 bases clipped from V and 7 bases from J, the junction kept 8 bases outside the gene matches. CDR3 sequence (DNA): TGCAGTGCTCCGAGGACAGGGGGCGCGAATACGCAGTATTTT. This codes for CSAPRTGGANTQYF.

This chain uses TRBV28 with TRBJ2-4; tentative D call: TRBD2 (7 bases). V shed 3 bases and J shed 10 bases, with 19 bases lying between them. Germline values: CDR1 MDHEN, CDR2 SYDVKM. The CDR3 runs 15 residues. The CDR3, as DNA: TGTGCCAGCAGTTTCCTGTTTAGGGGGGGAGAGATTCAGTACTTC. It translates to CASSFLFRGGEIQYF. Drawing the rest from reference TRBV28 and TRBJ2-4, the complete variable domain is DVKVTQSSRYLVKRTGEKVFLECVQDMDHENMFWYRQDPGLGLRLIYFSYDVKMKEKGDIPEGYSVSREKKERFSLILESASTNQTSMYLCASSFLFRGGEIQYFGAGTRLSVL.